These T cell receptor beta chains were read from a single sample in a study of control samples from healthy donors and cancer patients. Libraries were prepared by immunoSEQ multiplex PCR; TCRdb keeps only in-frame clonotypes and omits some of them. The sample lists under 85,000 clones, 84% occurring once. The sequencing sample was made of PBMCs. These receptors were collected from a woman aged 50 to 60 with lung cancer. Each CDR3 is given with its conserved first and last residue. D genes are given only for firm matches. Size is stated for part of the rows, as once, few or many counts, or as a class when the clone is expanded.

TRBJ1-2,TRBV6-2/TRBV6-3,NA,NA,CASSTGTNYGYTF,TGTGCCAGCAGTACCGGGACTAACTATGGCTACACCTTC
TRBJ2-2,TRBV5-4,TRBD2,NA,CATRGGAGTGELFF,TGTGCCACGCGCGGGGGGGCGGGCACCGGGGAGCTGTTTTTT
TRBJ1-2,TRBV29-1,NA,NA,CSVVWEWTALSYTF,TGCAGCGTTGTGTGGGAATGGACAGCTTTGTCTTATACCTTC
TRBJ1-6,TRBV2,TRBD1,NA,CASSEGQPTNSPLHF,TGTGCCAGCAGTGAGGGACAGCCTACTAATTCACCCCTCCACTTT
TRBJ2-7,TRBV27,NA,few,CASSSPRVYEQYF,TGTGCCAGCAGTTCTCCAAGGGTCTACGAGCAGTACTTC
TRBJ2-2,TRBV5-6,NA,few,CASSLLANTGELFF,TGTGCCAGCAGCTTGCTCGCGAACACCGGGGAGCTGTTTTTT
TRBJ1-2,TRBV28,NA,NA,CASSRAPRRGGYTF,TGTGCCAGCAGCCGGGCCCCGAGGAGAGGCGGCTACACCTTC
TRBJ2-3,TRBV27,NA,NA,CASTSDGGRTDTQYF,TGTGCCAGCACCTCTGACGGGGGGCGCACAGATACGCAGTATTTT
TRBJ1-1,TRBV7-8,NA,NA,CASSITPNTEAFF,TGTGCCAGCAGCATTACACCGAACACTGAAGCTTTCTTT
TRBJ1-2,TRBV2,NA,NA,CASSPMGDYGYTF,TGTGCCAGCAGCCCTATGGGGGACTATGGCTACACCTTC
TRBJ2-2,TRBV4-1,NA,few,CASSQDQGTGELFF,TGCGCCAGCAGCCAAGATCAGGGCACCGGGGAGCTGTTTTTT
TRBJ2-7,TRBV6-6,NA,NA,CASRNTVVAYEQYF,TGTGCCAGCAGGAATACAGTTGTCGCCTACGAGCAGTACTTC
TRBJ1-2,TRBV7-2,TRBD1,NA,CASSRGEGAYGYTF,TGTGCCAGCAGCAGAGGCGAGGGGGCTTATGGCTACACCTTC
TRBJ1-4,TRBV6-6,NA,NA,CASSPSTTGSFNEKLFF,TGTGCCAGCAGTCCCTCTACTACAGGGTCCTTTAATGAAAAACTGTTTTTT
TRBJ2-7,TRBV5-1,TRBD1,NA,CASSTLTGESSYEQYF,TGCGCCAGCAGCACCCTTACAGGGGAAAGCTCCTACGAGCAGTACTTC
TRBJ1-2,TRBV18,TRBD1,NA,CASSPRQGGHYGYTF,TGTGCCAGCTCACCACGACAGGGCGGACACTATGGCTACACCTTC
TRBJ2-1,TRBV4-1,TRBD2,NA,CASSQDAAVAGDYYNEQFF,TGCGCCAGCAGCCAAGATGCCGCCGTAGCGGGGGATTATTACAATGAGCAGTTCTTC
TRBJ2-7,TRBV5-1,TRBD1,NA,CASSTGTGSYEQYF,TGCGCCAGCAGCACCGGGACAGGTTCCTACGAGCAGTACTTC
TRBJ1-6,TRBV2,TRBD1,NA,CASTLGQANNSPLHF,TGTGCCAGTACCCTTGGACAGGCTAATAATTCACCCCTCCACTTT
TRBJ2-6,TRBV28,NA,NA,CASSYPKSSGANVLTF,TGTGCCAGCAGTTACCCCAAAAGCTCTGGGGCCAACGTCCTGACTTTC
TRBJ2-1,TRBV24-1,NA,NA,CATSDSIPGRYEQFF,TGTGCCACCAGTGACAGTATACCGGGACGCTATGAGCAGTTCTTC
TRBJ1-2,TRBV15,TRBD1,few,CATSREGQGKNYGYTF,TGTGCCACCAGCAGAGAGGGACAGGGAAAAAACTATGGCTACACCTTC
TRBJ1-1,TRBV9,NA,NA,CASSVADGGPEAFF,TGTGCCAGCAGCGTAGCCGATGGGGGCCCCGAAGCTTTCTTT
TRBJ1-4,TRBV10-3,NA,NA,CAISESGTQMGEKLFF,TGTGCCATCAGTGAGTCGGGGACCCAGATGGGTGAAAAACTGTTTTTT
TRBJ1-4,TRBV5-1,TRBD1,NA,CASSLQTGAEKLFF,TGCGCCAGCAGCTTGCAGACAGGGGCCGAAAAACTGTTTTTT
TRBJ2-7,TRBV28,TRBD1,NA,CASIPGQGAREQYF,TGTGCCAGCATCCCGGGACAGGGGGCGCGAGAGCAGTACTTC
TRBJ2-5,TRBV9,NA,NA,CASSPGGETQYF,TGTGCCAGCAGCCCGGGCGGGGAGACCCAGTACTTC
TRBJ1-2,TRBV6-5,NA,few,CASRDSNYGYTF,TGTGCCAGCAGGGACAGTAACTATGGCTACACCTTC
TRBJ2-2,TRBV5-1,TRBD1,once,CASSYGTANTGELFF,TGCGCCAGCAGCTACGGGACAGCGAACACCGGGGAGCTGTTTTTT
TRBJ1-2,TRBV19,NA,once,CASSIDLPDNYGYTF,TGTGCCAGTAGTATAGATCTGCCGGACAATTATGGCTACACCTTC
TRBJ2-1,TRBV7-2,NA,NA,CASSLSQGHIYEQFF,TGTGCCAGCAGCTTAAGCCAGGGACATATCTATGAGCAGTTCTTC
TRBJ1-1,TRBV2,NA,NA,CASSVVTMNTEAFF,TGTGCCAGCAGTGTAGTCACAATGAACACTGAAGCTTTCTTT
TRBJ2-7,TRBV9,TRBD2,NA,CASSVGLVNEQYF,TGTGCCAGCAGCGTCGGACTAGTAAACGAGCAGTACTTC
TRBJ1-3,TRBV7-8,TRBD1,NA,CASSMGQGSGNTIYF,TGTGCCAGCAGCATGGGACAGGGCTCTGGAAACACCATATATTTT
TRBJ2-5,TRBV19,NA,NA,CASSIPGQETQYF,TGTGCCAGTAGTATACCGGGACAAGAGACCCAGTACTTC
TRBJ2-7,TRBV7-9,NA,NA,CASSLVQGSYEQYF,TGTGCCAGCAGCTTAGTTCAGGGGTCCTACGAGCAGTACTTC
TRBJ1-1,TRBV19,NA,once,CASLSPENTEAFF,TGTGCCAGTCTATCGCCGGAGAACACTGAAGCTTTCTTT
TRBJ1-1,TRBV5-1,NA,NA,CASKIGGETEAFF,TGCGCCAGCAAGATTGGGGGGGAGACTGAAGCTTTCTTT
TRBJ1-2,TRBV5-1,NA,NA,CASSPGPGATGYGYTF,TGCGCCAGCAGCCCGGGACCCGGGGCGACTGGCTATGGCTACACCTTC
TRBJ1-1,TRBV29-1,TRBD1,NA,CSDTTGRLVNTEAFF,TGCAGCGACACGACAGGGCGCCTAGTGAACACTGAAGCTTTCTTT
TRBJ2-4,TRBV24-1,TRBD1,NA,CATSDTGQGVGDIQYF,TGTGCCACCAGTGACACGGGACAGGGGGTTGGGGACATTCAGTACTTC
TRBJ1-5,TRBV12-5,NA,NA,CASALRNQPQHF,TGTGCTAGTGCCCTGCGCAATCAGCCCCAGCATTTT
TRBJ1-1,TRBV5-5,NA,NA,CASSLVFGSMNTEAFF,TGTGCCAGCAGCTTAGTATTCGGCTCCATGAACACTGAAGCTTTCTTT
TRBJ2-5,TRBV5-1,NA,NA,CASSLSRETQYF,TGCGCCAGCAGCTTGTCTCGGGAGACCCAGTACTTC
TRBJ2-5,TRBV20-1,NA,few,CSASHQETQYF,TGCAGTGCTAGCCACCAGGAGACCCAGTACTTC